This T cell receptor beta chain comes out of a study of blood T cell repertoires in COVID-19. Study as a whole: From the United States, Italy and Spain came samples of acute and convalescent COVID-19. The analysed material was cDNA or gDNA that came from T cells, B-cell-depleted T cells, or PBMCs.

Germline V gene data show CDR1 as SGHNT and CDR2 as YENEEA. V shed 5 bases, J shed 2 bases, and the junction held 3 bases outside the gene matches. The CDR3 contains 15 residues. Original processing notes: Amplification from reference gene primers served as the basis for estimated nucleated cell counts. Clones were read by immunoSEQ multiplex PCR, and TCRdb kept only the in-frame ones, dropping some. That table gives V, J and clone size, and the DNA gave D and trimming. The table lists a few hundred thousand clones, about nine tenths of them singletons. This clone was seen once. The receptor's source is a woman aged 40 to 50 who had recovered from COVID-19. The chain joins TRBV11-3 to TRBJ2-7; 13 bases align to TRBD2. Sequenced input: peripheral blood. The chain's CDR3 is CASSPGLAGAYEQYF. CDR3 coding DNA: TGTGCCAGCAGCCCAGGACTAGCGGGAGCCTACGAGCAGTACTTC. The entire variable domain, with the rest obtained from reference TRBV11-3 and TRBJ2-7, is as follows: EAGVVQSPRYKIIEKKQPVAFWCNPISGHNTLYWYLQNLGQGPELLIRYENEEAVDDSQLPKDRFSAERLKGVDSTLKIQPAELGDSAVYLCASSPGLAGAYEQYFGPGTRLTVT.